One sample yielded the 27 T cell receptor beta chains listed below, sequenced in a study of tumor-infiltrating lymphocytes in primary liver carcinoma (dated by TCRdb to the late 2010s). The sample was run on an Illumina HiSeq 2500. Starting from approximately 500 ng total RNA, TCRbeta-specific cDNA was produced by reverse transcription with a constant-region primer and ProtoScript II reverse transcriptase. TCRbeta libraries were built with three nested multiplex PCR rounds, a slightly modified ARM-PCR procedure. Each of the first two PCR rounds ran for about 11 cycles using multiplex TRBV1-TRBV30 forward primers together with a Cbeta reverse primer. TCRdb took the public reads, trimmed them with fastp at Q25, ran MiXCR for clone calling and kept in-frame beta chains. Each CDR3 protein gets just one entry, which takes the most common genes and DNA from the rows behind it. The sample records fewer than 250,000 distinct CDR3 sequences, roughly 61% of which are singletons. The top ten hold approximately 6.6% of the sample.

Blood RNA was extracted from unsorted whole blood using TRIzol reagent, and germline DNA was obtained with the DNeasy Blood & Tissue kit. Source material: peripheral blood. The receptors originated from an older woman with primary liver carcinoma and hepatitis B virus infection.

This clonotype has ten or more counts. The chain is built from TRBV11-2 and TRBJ1-1; the D gene is possibly TRBD1 (6 bases). Germline CDR1 reads SGHAT; CDR2 reads FQNNGV. V shed 5 bases and J shed 1 base, with 14 bases lying between them. The CDR3 has 15 amino acids. The CDR3 protein is CASSRQAPPNTEAFF. The CDR3 DNA sequence: TGTGCCAGCAGCCGACAGGCGCCCCCGAACACTGAAGCTTTCTTT.

Note on this clonotype: This may stem from a read error, because a much larger clone lies one nucleotide away. No conserved phenylalanine or tryptophan is present at the end of the CDR3, so a read error is the likely explanation. This chain joins TRBV4-1 and TRBJ2-3; possible D gene TRBD2, 6 bases. The CDR3 contains 16 residues. Trimming shortened V by 4 bases and J by 0 bases, and 14 bases separated the two germline ends. The V gene's germline CDR1 is MGHRA and CDR2 YSYEKL. CDR3 sequence: CASSRSPAGSTDTQYL. The CDR3 nucleotides read TGCGCCAGCAGCCGAAGTCCAGCGGGCAGCACAGATACGCAGTATCTT.

The gene calls are TRBV29-1 and TRBJ2-3; D uncertain. This CDR3 comprises 17 residues. Germline CDR1 is SQVTM and CDR2 is ANQGSEA. The V end lost 4 bases, the J end lost 5 bases, and 25 bases lay between the germline ends. The CDR3 here is CSVGRTPDGSLVDTQYF. As DNA, the CDR3 is TGCAGCGTTGGGCGAACCCCGGACGGAAGCCTTGTAGATACGCAGTATTTT.

Details on this clonotype: Lacking the conserved final phenylalanine or tryptophan, this CDR3 likely reflects a read error. This rearrangement joins TRBV12-3 or TRBV12-4 to TRBJ2-2; D call uncertain. Trimming shortened V by 3 bases and J by 4 bases, and 9 bases separated the two germline ends. The CDR3 runs 14 residues. The DNA of the CDR3 is TGTGCCAGCAGTTTGGGCAGTCCCACCGGGGAGCTGTTTTGT. Its protein is CASSLGSPTGELFC.

V gene TRBV28 combines with J gene TRBJ2-7; tentatively, D is TRBD1 (6 bases). The V gene lost 7 bases and the J gene lost 3 bases, with 19 bases spanning the gap. The germline gives CDR1 MDHEN, CDR2 SYDVKM. CDR3 length equals 15 residues. The DNA for the CDR3 is TGTGCCAGCAATGTCCTAGGGGACATTCACTACGAGCAGTACTTC. Residues: CASNVLGDIHYEQYF.

The rearrangement links TRBV6-5 to TRBJ1-1; maybe TRBD1 (6 bases). CDR1 and CDR2 (germline): MNHEY, SVGAGI. Trimming removed 8 bases at V and 10 bases at J, with 20 bases between. The CDR3 runs 13 residues. CDR3 nucleotide sequence: TGTGCCAGCGACTTCGCTGAGGGGGGTGGAGCTTTCTTT. Protein: CASDFAEGGGAFF.

This chain uses TRBV11-2 with TRBJ2-7; 10 bases match TRBD2. Germline CDR1 is SGHAT and CDR2 is FQNNGV. This CDR3 has 15 amino acids. V trimming: 10 bases; J trimming: 7 bases; junction bases outside the gene matches: 16. The CDR3 region has the DNA TGTGCCAACAGTTTAGAGCCTAGCGGGAGCGGTGAGCAGTACTTC. Translated, it gives CANSLEPSGSGEQYF.

Worth noting for this clonotype: This may stem from a read error, because a much larger clone lies one nucleotide away. V is TRBV29-1 and J is TRBJ1-3, with 9 bases fitting TRBD1. The CDR3 loop spans 18 amino acids. Germline lookup yields CDR1 SQVTM and CDR2 ANQGSEA. Trimming took 8 bases from V and 0 from J; bases not matched to a gene: 17. The CDR3 nucleotides are TGCAGCTTCGGGGACAGGGAAGGGTACGGGGGCTCTGGAAACACCATATATTTT. It encodes CSFGDREGYGGSGNTIYF.

Regarding this clonotype: One end of the junction is discordant with germline, which a read error may explain. The chain combines TRBV11-1 with TRBJ2-1, with D maybe TRBD2 (6 bases). CDR1 is SGHAT, CDR2 FQDESV, per germline (reference sequence). The CDR3 is 13 amino acids. The CDR3 bases are TGTGCCGGCAGCTTAGGAGGGTACAATGAGCACTTCTTC. It is translated as CAGSLGGYNEHFF.

This chain uses TRBV11-2 with TRBJ2-7, with 7 bases aligning to TRBD1. CDR1 SGHAT and CDR2 FQNNGV come from the germline V gene. This CDR3 has 16 residues. The V and J ends lost 4 bases and 2 bases, in that order; junction bases with no gene match: 11. The CDR3, as DNA: TGTGCCAGCAGCTCTGGAGCATTGACAGGGACCTACGAGCAGTACTTC. Protein product: CASSSGALTGTYEQYF.

To note about this clonotype: A read error is possible here, since a much larger clone lies one base away. The gene calls are TRBV5-1 and TRBJ1-1, with D possibly TRBD1 on 6 matching bases. This CDR3 region has 14 residues. In germline, CDR1 is SGHRS, CDR2 YFSETQ. For the CDR3, the DNA is TGCGTCAGCAGCTTGGGGGGGGCCGACACTGAAGCTTTCTTT. Its protein product is CVSSLGGADTEAFF.

A single count supports this clonotype. Just one base apart from a much larger clone, this may be a read error. V gene TRBV6-5 combines with J gene TRBJ1-2; no firm D call. CDR3 length: 13 residues. The germline V gene has CDR1 MNHEY and CDR2 SVGAGI. Here the CDR3 reads CSSSRTDNYGYTF. CDR3 nucleotide sequence: TGTTCCAGCAGCCGGACGGATAACTATGGCTACACCTTC.

In its sample, this clonotype was seen many times. The chain recombines TRBV5-5 with TRBJ2-5, with TRBD2 matching 11 bases. V lost 0 bases and J lost 5; bases outside the gene matches: 6. The length of the CDR3 is 16 residues. Germline loops: CDR1 SGHKS, CDR2 YYEKEE (reference sequence). In DNA, the CDR3 is TGTGCCAGCAGCTTGGGTCTAGCGGGAGGCAGGGAGACCCAGTACTTC. Translation gives CASSLGLAGGRETQYF.

Concerning this clonotype: Compared with germline, one end of the junction differs, possibly owing to a read error. This chain connects TRBV11-2 to TRBJ2-7, with TRBD1 matching 10 bases. This CDR3 comprises 16 residues. Germline lookup yields CDR1 SGHAT and CDR2 FQNNGV. The CDR3 spells CASSSLRRQGAYEQCF. The CDR3 nucleotides read TGTGCCAGCAGCTCCCTCCGCCGACAGGGGGCATACGAGCAGTGCTTC.

The chain combines TRBV6-6 with TRBJ1-6; D is uncertain. Between the trimmed V and J ends, which lost 10 bases and 5 bases, there was a span of 15 bases. The CDR3 contains 14 residues. Germline V gene sequence: CDR1 MNHNY, CDR2 SVGAGI (reference sequence). CDR3 sequence reads: CATLVDINNSPLHF. The CDR3 nucleotides read TGTGCCACGCTCGTAGACATCAATAATTCACCCCTCCACTTT.

Details on this clonotype: A much bigger clone sits one base away, suggesting this may be a read error. The chain carries TRBV12-3 or TRBV12-4 and TRBJ1-5; possibly TRBD1 for D (6 bases). This CDR3 is built from 15 residues. CDR3 DNA sequence: TGTGCCAGCGGTTTAAGCAACAGGGGCAATCAGCCCCAGCATTTT. Its translation: CASGLSNRGNQPQHF.

This clonotype was seen repeatedly, ten times or more. This chain links TRBV6-5 with TRBJ1-2, with a possible D match to TRBD1 (6 bases). Germline V lookup: CDR1 MNHEY, CDR2 SVGAGI. The V gene lost 7 bases and the J gene lost 6 bases, with 12 bases spanning the gap. The CDR3 contains 12 residues. The CDR3 sequence: CASTTGSDGYTF. The CDR3 nucleotides are TGTGCCAGCACCACAGGGTCTGATGGCTACACCTTC.

The genes are TRBV11-2 and TRBJ1-2; D is perhaps TRBD1 (5 bases). V lost 5 bases and J lost 7, with 20 bases in between. CDR1 is SGHAT and CDR2 is FQNNGV in the germline V gene. The CDR3 covers 15 residues. Here the CDR3 reads CASSQVLGERGGYTF. The CDR3 nucleotides read TGTGCCAGCAGCCAAGTCTTGGGGGAAAGGGGTGGCTACACCTTC.

This chain connects TRBV6-6 to TRBJ1-4, with TRBD1 matching over 11 bases. Germline CDR1 MNHNY, CDR2 SVGAGI (reference sequence). Trimming removed 6 bases from V and 8 bases from J; junction bases left unmatched: 5. The CDR3 totals 14 residues. CDR3 nucleotide sequence: TGTGCCAGCAGAACGGACAGGGGGCAAGAAAAACTGTTTTTT. Amino acid sequence: CASRTDRGQEKLFF.

This clonotype was detected only once. The junction does not match germline at one end; this may be a read error. The chain links TRBV25-1 to TRBJ2-3; no reliable D call. The length of the CDR3 is 13 residues. Germline values: CDR1 MGHDK, CDR2 SYGVNS. The CDR3 bases are TGTGCCAGCAGCGTTCCGAGCACAGATACGCATTATTTT. Encoded protein: CASSVPSTDTHYF.

In this sample, this clonotype turned up a few times. Mismatch with germline at one junction end may stem from a read error. The chain is built from TRBV7-9 and TRBJ1-1; D remains unclear. There are 13 residues in the CDR3. The V gene's germline CDR1 is SEHNR and CDR2 FQNEAQ (reference sequence). CDR3 sequence (DNA): TGTGCCAGCAGCTTACTCATGAACGCTGAAGCTTTCTTT. Translation gives CASSLLMNAEAFF.

Notes on this clonotype: Given a much more abundant clone one base away, this may be a read error. The rearrangement links TRBV4-2 to TRBJ2-5; 16 bases agree with TRBD2. Per germline, CDR1 LGHNA and CDR2 YNFKEQ. The CDR3 is 18 residues long. The DNA of the CDR3 is TGTGCCAACAGCCAGGGACTAGCGGGAGGGACGGTTTGGGAGACCCAGTACTTC. This encodes CANSQGLAGGTVWETQYF.

This clonotype occurred a few times. The genes are TRBV7-8 and TRBJ1-1; no reliable D call. The CDR3 loop spans 12 amino acids. Per germline, CDR1 SGHVS and CDR2 FQNEAQ. Deletions cut 0 bases from V and 6 bases from J, with 5 bases between. CDR3 sequence (DNA): TGTGCCAGCAGCTTAGCGCGGGCTGAAGCTTTCTTT. Translation: CASSLARAEAFF.

Notes on this clonotype: Because the CDR3 is missing its conserved closing phenylalanine or tryptophan, this is likely a read error. The chain couples TRBV6-2 or TRBV6-3 to TRBJ2-3, with 9 bases fitting TRBD2. The CDR3 is 16 residues long. The germline V gene has CDR1 MNHEY and CDR2 SVGEGT. CDR3 region: CASTDGWIAGADTQYL. The CDR3 DNA reads TGCGCCAGCACCGACGGCTGGATAGCGGGGGCTGATACGCAGTATCTT.

Worth noting for this clonotype: A much larger clone differs by one base, so this may be a read error. This chain joins TRBV7-9 and TRBJ2-5; D not certain. Germline assignment: CDR1 SEHNR and CDR2 FQNEAQ (reference sequence). V was pared by 4 bases and J by 1 base, with 16 bases between. CDR3 size: 16 residues. The CDR3 spells CASSYLGSATQETQYF. The CDR3 nucleotides are TGTGCCAGCAGCTATTTGGGATCGGCTACCCAAGAGACCCAGTACTTC. Full variable domain (rest looked up from reference TRBV7-9 and TRBJ2-5): DTGVSQNPRHKITKRGQNVTFRCDPISEHNRLYWYRQTLGQGPEFLTYFQNEAQLEKSRLLSDRFSAERPKGSFSTLEIQRTEQGDSAMYLCASSYLGSATQETQYFGPGTRLLVL.

Regarding this clonotype: In this CDR3 the conserved last residue, phenylalanine or tryptophan, is missing, so a read error is likely. This chain links TRBV11-2 with TRBJ2-7, with TRBD1 matching 8 bases. This CDR3 spans 18 amino acids. Germline V CDR1 and CDR2: SGHAT, FQNNGV. The DNA for the CDR3 is TGTGCCATCAGCCCCATTCGGAGGCAGCGTACAGGGGGCTACGAGCAGTACCTC. This codes for CAISPIRRQRTGGYEQYL.

Comments on this clonotype: In this CDR3 the conserved last residue, phenylalanine or tryptophan, is missing, so a read error is likely. The limits of the CDR3 on the DNA are not certain, so only TCRdb's listed CDR3 is given. This chain joins TRBV10-2 and TRBJ2-2. CDR1 and CDR2 (germline): WSHSY, SAAADI. The CDR3 totals 13 residues, both ends included. Here the CDR3 reads CASSDRTTGELLC.